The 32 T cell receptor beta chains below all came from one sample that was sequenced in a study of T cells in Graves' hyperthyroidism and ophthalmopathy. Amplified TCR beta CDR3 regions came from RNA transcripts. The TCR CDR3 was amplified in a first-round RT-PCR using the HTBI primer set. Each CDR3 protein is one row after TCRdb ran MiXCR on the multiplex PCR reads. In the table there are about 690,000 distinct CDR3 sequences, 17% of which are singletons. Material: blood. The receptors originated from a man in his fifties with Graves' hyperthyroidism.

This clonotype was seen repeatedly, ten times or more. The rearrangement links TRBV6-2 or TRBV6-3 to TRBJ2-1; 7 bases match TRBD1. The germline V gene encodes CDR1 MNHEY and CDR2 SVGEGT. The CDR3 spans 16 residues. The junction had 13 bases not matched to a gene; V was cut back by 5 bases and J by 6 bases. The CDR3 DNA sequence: TGTGCCAGCAGTAGCTGGGACAGCTCCATTAGCAATGAGCAGTTCTTC. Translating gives CASSSWDSSISNEQFF.

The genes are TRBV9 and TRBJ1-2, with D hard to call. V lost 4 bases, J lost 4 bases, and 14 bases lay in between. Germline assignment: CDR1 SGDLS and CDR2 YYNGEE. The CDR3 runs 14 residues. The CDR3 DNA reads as TGTGCCAGCAGCCGGGAGCTTGCTGGCTATGGCTACACCTTC. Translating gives CASSRELAGYGYTF.

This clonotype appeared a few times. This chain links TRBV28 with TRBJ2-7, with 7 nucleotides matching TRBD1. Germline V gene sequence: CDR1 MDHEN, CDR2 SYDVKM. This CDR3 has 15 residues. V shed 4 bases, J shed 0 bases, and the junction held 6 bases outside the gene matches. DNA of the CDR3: TGTGCCAGCAGTTCCGGACAGGCGAGCTCCTACGAGCAGTACTTC. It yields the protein CASSSGQASSYEQYF.

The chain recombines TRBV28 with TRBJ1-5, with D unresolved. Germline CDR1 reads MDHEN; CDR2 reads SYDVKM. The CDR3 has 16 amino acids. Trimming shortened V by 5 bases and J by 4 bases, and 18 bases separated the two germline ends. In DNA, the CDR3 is TGTGCCAGCAGTCCCCCCGGACTGGAACGGAATCAGCCCCAGCATTTT. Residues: CASSPPGLERNQPQHF.

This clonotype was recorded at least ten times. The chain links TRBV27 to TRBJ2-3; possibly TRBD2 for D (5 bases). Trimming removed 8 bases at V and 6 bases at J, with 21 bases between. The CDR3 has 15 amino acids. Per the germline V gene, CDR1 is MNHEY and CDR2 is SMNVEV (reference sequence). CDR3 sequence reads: CASHLSGYLTDTQYF. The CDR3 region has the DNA TGTGCCAGCCACCTAAGCGGATATCTAACCGATACGCAGTATTTT.

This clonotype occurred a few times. The CDR3 region is CASSRGSDEQYF. CDR3 nucleotides: TGTGCCAGCAGTCGAGGTTCAGATGAGCAGTACTTC. The gene calls are TRBV11-1 and TRBJ2-7, with D unresolved. The CDR3 runs 12 residues. V gave up 6 bases and J gave up 7 bases, with 13 bases separating them. CDR1 SGHAT and CDR2 FQDESV come from the germline V gene (reference sequence).

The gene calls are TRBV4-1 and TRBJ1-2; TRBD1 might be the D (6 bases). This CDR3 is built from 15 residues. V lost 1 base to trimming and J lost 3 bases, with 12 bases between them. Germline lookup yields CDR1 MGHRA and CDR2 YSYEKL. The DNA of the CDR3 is TGCGCCAGCAGCCAAGTGGGCTGGGGGCACTATGGCTACACCTTC. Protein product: CASSQVGWGHYGYTF.

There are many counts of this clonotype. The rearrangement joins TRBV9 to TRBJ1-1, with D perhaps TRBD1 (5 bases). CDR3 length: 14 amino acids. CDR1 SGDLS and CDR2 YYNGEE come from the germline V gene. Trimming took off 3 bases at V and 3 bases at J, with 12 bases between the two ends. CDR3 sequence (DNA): TGTGCCAGCAGCGAGACAGTAGAGGACACTGAAGCTTTCTTT. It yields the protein CASSETVEDTEAFF. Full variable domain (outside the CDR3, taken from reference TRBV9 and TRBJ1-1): DSGVTQTPKHLITATGQRVTLRCSPRSGDLSVYWYQQSLDQGLQFLIQYYNGEERAKGNILERFSAQQFPDLHSELNLSSLELGDSALYFCASSETVEDTEAFFGQGTRLTVV.

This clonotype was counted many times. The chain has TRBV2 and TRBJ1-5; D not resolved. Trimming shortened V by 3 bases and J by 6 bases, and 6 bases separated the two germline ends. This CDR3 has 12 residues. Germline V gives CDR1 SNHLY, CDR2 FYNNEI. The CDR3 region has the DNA TGTGCCAGCAGTGAGATAGGTCAGCCCCAGCATTTT. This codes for CASSEIGQPQHF.

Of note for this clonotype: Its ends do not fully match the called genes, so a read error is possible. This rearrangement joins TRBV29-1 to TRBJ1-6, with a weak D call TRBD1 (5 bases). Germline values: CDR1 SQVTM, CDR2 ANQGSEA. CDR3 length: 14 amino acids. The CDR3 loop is CSVEVGGDNSPLHF. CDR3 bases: TGCAGCGTCGAAGTCGGGGGAGATAATTCACCCCTCCACTTT.

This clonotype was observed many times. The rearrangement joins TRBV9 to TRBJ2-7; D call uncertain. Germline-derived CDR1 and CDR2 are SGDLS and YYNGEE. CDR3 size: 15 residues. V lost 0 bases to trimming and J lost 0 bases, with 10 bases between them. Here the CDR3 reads CASSVEPGISYEQYF. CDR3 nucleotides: TGTGCCAGCAGCGTAGAGCCAGGAATCTCCTACGAGCAGTACTTC.

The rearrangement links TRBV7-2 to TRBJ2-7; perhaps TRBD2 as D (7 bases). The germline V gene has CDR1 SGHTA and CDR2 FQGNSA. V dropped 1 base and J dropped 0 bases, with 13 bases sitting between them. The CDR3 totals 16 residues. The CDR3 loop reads CASSLDGGPISYEQYF. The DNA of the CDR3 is TGTGCCAGCAGCTTAGACGGGGGGCCGATCTCCTACGAGCAGTACTTC.

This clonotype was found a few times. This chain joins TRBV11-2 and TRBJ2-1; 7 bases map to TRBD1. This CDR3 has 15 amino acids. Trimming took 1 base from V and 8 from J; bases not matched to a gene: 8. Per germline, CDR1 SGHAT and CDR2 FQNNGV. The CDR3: CASSLALGGRDEQFF. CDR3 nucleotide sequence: TGTGCCAGCAGCTTAGCCTTAGGGGGCAGAGATGAGCAGTTCTTC. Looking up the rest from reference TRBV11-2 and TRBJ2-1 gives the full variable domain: EAGVAQSPRYKIIEKRQSVAFWCNPISGHATLYWYQQILGQGPKLLIQFQNNGVVDDSQLPKDRFSAERLKGVDSTLKIQPAKLEDSAVYLCASSLALGGRDEQFFGPGTRLTVL.

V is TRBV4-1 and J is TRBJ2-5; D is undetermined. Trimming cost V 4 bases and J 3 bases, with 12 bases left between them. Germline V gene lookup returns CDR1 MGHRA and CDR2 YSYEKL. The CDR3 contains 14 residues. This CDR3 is CASSLLAAEETQYF. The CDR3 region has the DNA TGCGCCAGCAGCCTCCTGGCGGCAGAAGAGACCCAGTACTTC.

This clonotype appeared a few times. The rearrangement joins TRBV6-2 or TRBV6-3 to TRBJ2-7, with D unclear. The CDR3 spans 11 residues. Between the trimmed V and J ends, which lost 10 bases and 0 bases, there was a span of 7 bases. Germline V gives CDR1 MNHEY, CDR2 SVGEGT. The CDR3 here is CATAISYEQYF. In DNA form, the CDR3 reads TGTGCCACCGCTATCTCCTACGAGCAGTACTTC.

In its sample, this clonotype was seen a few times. This CDR3 reads CASSGQGFDEKLFF. CDR3 nucleotide sequence: TGTGCCAGCAGTGGACAGGGGTTCGATGAAAAACTGTTTTTT. The chain combines TRBV28 with TRBJ1-4; 9 positions agree with TRBD1. Germline CDR1 reads MDHEN; CDR2 reads SYDVKM. There are 14 residues in the CDR3. The trim removed 5 bases at V and 6 bases at J, leaving 4 bases unmatched.

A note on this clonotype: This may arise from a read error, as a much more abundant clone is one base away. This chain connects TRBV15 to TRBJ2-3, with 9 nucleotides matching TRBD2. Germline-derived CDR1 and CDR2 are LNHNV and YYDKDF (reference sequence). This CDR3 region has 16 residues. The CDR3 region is CASSEVLAGEENTQYF. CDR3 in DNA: TGTGCCTCCAGCGAAGTCTTAGCGGGAGAGGAAAATACGCAGTATTTT. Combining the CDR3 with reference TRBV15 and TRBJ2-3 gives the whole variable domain DAMVIQNPRYQVTQFGKPVTLSCSQTLNHNVMYWYQQKSSQAPKLLFHYYDKDFNNEADTPDNFQSRRPNTSFCFLDIRSPGLGDTAMYLCASSEVLAGEENTQYFGPGTRLTVL.

The CDR3 bases are TGTGCCAGTAGTGCAGGGACAGGGGGGGTCGGGGAGCTGTTTTTT. Amino acid sequence: CASSAGTGGVGELFF. The chain is built from TRBV19 and TRBJ2-2, with 11 bases that match TRBD1. This CDR3 region has 15 residues. Germline lookup yields CDR1 LNHDA and CDR2 SQIVND (reference sequence). J gave up 7 bases and V 5 bases, and 6 bases lay outside the gene matches.

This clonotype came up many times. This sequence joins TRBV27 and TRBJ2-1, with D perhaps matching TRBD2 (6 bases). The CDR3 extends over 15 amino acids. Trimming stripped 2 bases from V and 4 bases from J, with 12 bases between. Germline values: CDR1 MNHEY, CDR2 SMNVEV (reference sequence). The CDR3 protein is CASSLGGTLYNEQFF. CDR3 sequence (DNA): TGTGCCAGCAGTTTAGGGGGGACGTTATACAATGAGCAGTTCTTC.

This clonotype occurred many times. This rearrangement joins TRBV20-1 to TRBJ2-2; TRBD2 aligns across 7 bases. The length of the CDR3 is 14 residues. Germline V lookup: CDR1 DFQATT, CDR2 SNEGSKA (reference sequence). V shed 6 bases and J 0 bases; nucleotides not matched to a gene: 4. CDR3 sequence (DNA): TGCAGTGCCACCGGGACTACGAACACCGGGGAGCTGTTTTTT. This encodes CSATGTTNTGELFF.

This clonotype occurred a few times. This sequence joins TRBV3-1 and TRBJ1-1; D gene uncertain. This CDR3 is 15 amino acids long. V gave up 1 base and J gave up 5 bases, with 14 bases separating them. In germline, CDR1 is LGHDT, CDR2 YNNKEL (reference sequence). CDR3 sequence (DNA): TGTGCCAGCAGCCAAGTGGTTTTTCGGGTGACTGAAGCTTTCTTT. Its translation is CASSQVVFRVTEAFF. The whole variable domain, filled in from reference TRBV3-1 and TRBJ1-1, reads DTAVSQTPKYLVTQMGNDKSIKCEQNLGHDTMYWYKQDSKKFLKIMFSYNNKELIINETVPNRFSPKSPDKAHLNLHINSLELGDSAVYFCASSQVVFRVTEAFFGQGTRLTVV.

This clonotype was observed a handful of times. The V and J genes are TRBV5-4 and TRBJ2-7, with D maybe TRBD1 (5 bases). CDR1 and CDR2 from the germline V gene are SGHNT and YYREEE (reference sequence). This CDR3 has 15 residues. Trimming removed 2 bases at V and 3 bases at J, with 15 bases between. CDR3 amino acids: CASSLNLGPYYEQYF. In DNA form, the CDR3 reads TGTGCCAGCAGCTTAAACTTGGGGCCTTACTACGAGCAGTACTTC.

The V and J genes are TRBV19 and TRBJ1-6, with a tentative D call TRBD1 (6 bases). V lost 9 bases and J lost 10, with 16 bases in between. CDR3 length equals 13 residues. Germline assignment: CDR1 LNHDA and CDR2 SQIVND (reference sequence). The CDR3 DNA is TGTGCCAGCGGCGGCAGGGGAGACTCACCCCTCCACTTT. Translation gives CASGGRGDSPLHF. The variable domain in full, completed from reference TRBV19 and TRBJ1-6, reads DGGITQSPKYLFRKEGQNVTLSCEQNLNHDAMYWYRQDPGQGLRLIYYSQIVNDFQKGDIAEGYSVSREKKESFPLTVTSAQKNPTAFYLCASGGRGDSPLHFGNGTRLTVT.

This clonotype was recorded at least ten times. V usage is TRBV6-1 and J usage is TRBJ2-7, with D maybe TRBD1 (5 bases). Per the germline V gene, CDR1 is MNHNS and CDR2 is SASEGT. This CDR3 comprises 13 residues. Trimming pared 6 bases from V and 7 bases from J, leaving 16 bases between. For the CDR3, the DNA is TGTGCCAGCAGCCCTTCATCCAACAGGGAGCAGTACTTC. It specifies CASSPSSNREQYF.

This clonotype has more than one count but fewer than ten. The CDR3 bases are TGCAGTGCTAGCCCCGGCAGCTATCAGCCCCAGCATTTT. Encoded protein: CSASPGSYQPQHF. The chain employs TRBV20-1 and TRBJ1-5; D unresolved. The CDR3 runs to 13 residues. V shed 3 bases and J shed 5 bases, with 11 bases lying between them. Germline CDR1 reads DFQATT; CDR2 reads SNEGSKA (reference sequence).

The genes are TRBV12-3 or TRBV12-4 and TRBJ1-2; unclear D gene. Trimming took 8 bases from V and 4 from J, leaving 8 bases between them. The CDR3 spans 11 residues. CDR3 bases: TGTGCCAGCTATTCCGGCTATGGCTACACCTTC. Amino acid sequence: CASYSGYGYTF.

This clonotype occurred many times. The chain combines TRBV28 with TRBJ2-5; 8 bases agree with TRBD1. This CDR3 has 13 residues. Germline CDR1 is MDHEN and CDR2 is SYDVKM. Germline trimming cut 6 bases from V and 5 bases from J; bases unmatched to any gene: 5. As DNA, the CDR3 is TGTGCCAGCAGGGGGAACAGGGGGGAGACCCAGTACTTC. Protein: CASRGNRGETQYF.

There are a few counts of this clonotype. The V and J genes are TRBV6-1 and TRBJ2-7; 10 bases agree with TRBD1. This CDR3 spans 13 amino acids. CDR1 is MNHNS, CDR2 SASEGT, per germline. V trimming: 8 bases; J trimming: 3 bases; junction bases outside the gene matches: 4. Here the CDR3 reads CASRTGGYYEQYF. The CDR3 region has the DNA TGTGCCAGCCGGACAGGGGGATACTACGAGCAGTACTTC.

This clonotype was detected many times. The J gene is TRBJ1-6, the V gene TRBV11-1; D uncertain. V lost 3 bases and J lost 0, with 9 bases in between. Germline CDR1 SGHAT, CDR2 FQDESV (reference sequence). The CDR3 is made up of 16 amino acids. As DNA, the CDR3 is TGTGCCAGCAGCTTGGGCAAGAGCTCCTATAATTCACCCCTCCACTTT. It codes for CASSLGKSSYNSPLHF.

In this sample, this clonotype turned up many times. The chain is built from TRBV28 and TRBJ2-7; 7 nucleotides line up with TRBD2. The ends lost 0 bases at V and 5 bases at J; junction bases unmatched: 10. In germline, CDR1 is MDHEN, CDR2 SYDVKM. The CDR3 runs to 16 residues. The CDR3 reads CASSLWGEGTVNEQYF. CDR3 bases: TGTGCCAGCAGTTTATGGGGGGAGGGGACGGTGAACGAGCAGTACTTC.

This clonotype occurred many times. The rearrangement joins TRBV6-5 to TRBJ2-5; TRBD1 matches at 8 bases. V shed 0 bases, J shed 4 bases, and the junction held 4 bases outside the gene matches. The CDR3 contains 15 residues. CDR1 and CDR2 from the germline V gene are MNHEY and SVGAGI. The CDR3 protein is CASSYSTGTGETQYF. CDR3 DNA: TGTGCCAGCAGTTACTCGACAGGGACAGGAGAGACCCAGTACTTC.

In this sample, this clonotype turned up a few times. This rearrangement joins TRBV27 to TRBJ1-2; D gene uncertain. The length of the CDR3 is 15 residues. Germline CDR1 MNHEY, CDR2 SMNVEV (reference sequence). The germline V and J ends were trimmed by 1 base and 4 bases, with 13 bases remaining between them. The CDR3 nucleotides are TGTGCCAGCAGTTTATGGGTCTCCGGTGGCTATGGCTACACCTTC. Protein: CASSLWVSGGYGYTF.